Listed below are T cell receptor beta chains from one sample, sequenced in a study of blood T cell repertoires in COVID-19. The method was immunoSEQ multiplex PCR; TCRdb's version includes in-frame clones alone and lacks a portion of them. The sample lists roughly 150,000 clones; about 88% were seen once. The sample was peripheral blood. The receptors were sampled from a woman aged 65 to 85 with acute or convalescent COVID-19. Both conserved end residues are part of each CDR3. Each record gives: clone size, D gene, V gene, J gene, CDR3 protein, CDR3 DNA. A D gene is named only where the DNA matches it firmly. Expanded clones get a size class; other rows say once, few or many, or leave the size out.

abundance: NA
d_gene: NA
v_gene: TRBV6-1
j_gene: TRBJ2-3
CDR3aa: CASSEARRGRFDTQYF
CDR3nt: TGTGCCAGCAGTGAAGCGCGGCGGGGGCGCTTCGATACGCAGTATTTT

abundance: NA
d_gene: TRBD1
v_gene: TRBV18
j_gene: TRBJ1-1
CDR3aa: CASSARQGARSTEAFF
CDR3nt: TGTGCCAGCTCAGCCCGACAGGGGGCTAGGAGCACTGAAGCTTTCTTT

abundance: NA
d_gene: NA
v_gene: TRBV7-2
j_gene: TRBJ2-1
CDR3aa: CASRIGNEQFF
CDR3nt: TGTGCCAGCAGAATCGGCAATGAGCAGTTCTTC

abundance: once
d_gene: NA
v_gene: TRBV15
j_gene: TRBJ1-1
CDR3aa: CATSRDWGGGSMNTEAFF
CDR3nt: TGTGCCACCAGCAGAGATTGGGGGGGCGGGAGCATGAACACTGAAGCTTTCTTT

abundance: once
d_gene: NA
v_gene: TRBV19
j_gene: TRBJ1-1
CDR3aa: CASSIGLAENTEAFF
CDR3nt: TGTGCCAGTAGTATAGGCTTGGCAGAGAACACTGAAGCTTTCTTT

abundance: NA
d_gene: TRBD1
v_gene: TRBV12-3/TRBV12-4
j_gene: TRBJ2-1
CDR3aa: CASSPGQSNEQFF
CDR3nt: TGTGCCAGCAGCCCGGGACAGAGCAATGAGCAGTTCTTC

abundance: NA
d_gene: TRBD1
v_gene: TRBV3-1/TRBV3-2
j_gene: TRBJ1-1
CDR3aa: CASSQDRDRGQRRAFF
CDR3nt: TGTGCCAGCAGCCAAGATCGGGACAGGGGACAACGTAGGGCTTTCTTT

abundance: NA
d_gene: NA
v_gene: TRBV30
j_gene: TRBJ2-7
CDR3aa: CAWSVQYEQYF
CDR3nt: TGTGCCTGGAGTGTACAGTACGAGCAGTACTTC

abundance: NA
d_gene: NA
v_gene: TRBV24-1
j_gene: TRBJ2-2
CDR3aa: CATSDVAGRTGELFF
CDR3nt: TGTGCCACCAGTGATGTAGCAGGGAGGACCGGGGAGCTGTTTTTT

abundance: NA
d_gene: TRBD1
v_gene: TRBV28
j_gene: TRBJ1-2
CDR3aa: CASRTGTALNYGYTF
CDR3nt: TGTGCCAGCAGAACTGGGACAGCCCTTAACTATGGCTACACCTTC

abundance: NA
d_gene: NA
v_gene: TRBV2
j_gene: TRBJ1-5
CDR3aa: CASSDGSRVQPQHF
CDR3nt: TGTGCCAGCAGCGACGGATCGAGGGTTCAGCCCCAGCATTTT

abundance: NA
d_gene: NA
v_gene: TRBV7-2
j_gene: TRBJ2-2
CDR3aa: CASSLVTGGTGELFF
CDR3nt: TGTGCCAGCAGCTTAGTAACGGGTGGGACCGGGGAGCTGTTTTTT

abundance: NA
d_gene: TRBD1
v_gene: TRBV6-5
j_gene: TRBJ1-2
CDR3aa: CASSYSGTGSGYTF
CDR3nt: TGTGCCAGCAGTTACAGCGGGACAGGGAGCGGCTACACCTTC

abundance: NA
d_gene: TRBD1
v_gene: TRBV13
j_gene: TRBJ2-5
CDR3aa: CASSSGDRGQETQYF
CDR3nt: TGTGCCAGCAGCTCCGGAGACAGGGGGCAAGAGACCCAGTACTTC

abundance: NA
d_gene: NA
v_gene: TRBV29-1
j_gene: TRBJ2-6
CDR3aa: CSVGVPTGSSGANVLTF
CDR3nt: TGCAGCGTTGGAGTCCCGACAGGAAGCTCCGGGGCCAACGTCCTGACTTTC

abundance: NA
d_gene: TRBD2
v_gene: TRBV7-2
j_gene: TRBJ2-5
CDR3aa: CASSLSGGAGETQYF
CDR3nt: TGTGCCAGCAGCTTAAGCGGGGGGGCCGGGGAGACCCAGTACTTC

abundance: NA
d_gene: TRBD2
v_gene: TRBV7-8
j_gene: TRBJ2-1
CDR3aa: CASTLEAGALDEQFF
CDR3nt: TGTGCCAGCACCCTTGAAGCGGGGGCCTTGGATGAGCAGTTCTTC

abundance: NA
d_gene: NA
v_gene: TRBV19
j_gene: TRBJ2-1
CDR3aa: CASSPGDSSYNEQFF
CDR3nt: TGTGCCAGTAGTCCGGGGGACAGTTCTTACAATGAGCAGTTCTTC

abundance: NA
d_gene: TRBD2
v_gene: TRBV30
j_gene: TRBJ2-1
CDR3aa: CAWSLGLAGNNEQFF
CDR3nt: TGTGCCTGGAGTCTCGGACTAGCGGGGAACAATGAGCAGTTCTTC

abundance: NA
d_gene: NA
v_gene: TRBV10-3
j_gene: TRBJ1-2
CDR3aa: CAISEEFGGIYGYTF
CDR3nt: TGTGCCATCAGTGAGGAATTTGGGGGGATCTATGGCTACACCTTC

abundance: NA
d_gene: NA
v_gene: TRBV6-2/TRBV6-3
j_gene: TRBJ1-6
CDR3aa: CASSWDNYNSPLHF
CDR3nt: TGTGCCAGCAGTTGGGACAACTATAATTCACCCCTCCACTTT

abundance: NA
d_gene: NA
v_gene: TRBV11-2
j_gene: TRBJ2-2
CDR3aa: CASSSRVNTGELFF
CDR3nt: TGTGCCAGCAGCTCCAGGGTGAACACCGGGGAGCTGTTTTTT

abundance: NA
d_gene: TRBD2
v_gene: TRBV5-8
j_gene: TRBJ2-3
CDR3aa: CASSLLAGGPMDTQYF
CDR3nt: TGTGCCAGCAGCTTACTAGCGGGGGGGCCGATGGATACGCAGTATTTT

abundance: NA
d_gene: TRBD1
v_gene: TRBV5-1
j_gene: TRBJ1-5
CDR3aa: CASSLGQGGQPQHF
CDR3nt: TGCGCCAGCAGCTTGGGACAGGGAGGTCAGCCCCAGCATTTT

abundance: once
d_gene: NA
v_gene: TRBV7-9
j_gene: TRBJ2-5
CDR3aa: CASSKQVLETQYF
CDR3nt: TGTGCCAGCAGCAAACAGGTTTTGGAGACCCAGTACTTC

abundance: NA
d_gene: NA
v_gene: TRBV19
j_gene: TRBJ1-5
CDR3aa: CASSMGGEHQPQHF
CDR3nt: TGTGCCAGTAGTATGGGAGGAGAGCATCAGCCCCAGCATTTT